The 29 T cell receptor beta chains reported below all come from one sample, sequenced in a study of identical twins. TCRdb re-derived calls from the 5' RACE reads in MiXCR, one entry per CDR3 protein. The table records some 690,000 distinct CDR3 sequences, approximately 21% of them present only once. The sample also formed part of further work on T cells expressing NK-cell markers.

Input material: PBMCs. These receptors all come from a young woman in good health.

The V and J genes are TRBV5-1 and TRBJ2-1; 7 bases are shared with TRBD2. The junction had 5 bases not matched to a gene; V was cut back by 0 bases and J by 2 bases. CDR1 SGHRS and CDR2 YFSETQ come from the germline V gene. The length of the CDR3 is 16 residues. CDR3 nucleotides: TGCGCCAGCAGCTTGGCCCGCGGGAGCACCTACAATGAGCAGTTCTTC. It specifies CASSLARGSTYNEQFF.

In this sample, this clonotype turned up a few times. The V call is TRBV3-1, the J call TRBJ2-5; 9 bases match TRBD1. The CDR3 contains 13 residues. The ends lost 7 bases at V and 4 bases at J; junction bases unmatched: 4. The V gene's germline CDR1 is LGHDT and CDR2 YNNKEL (reference sequence). The CDR3 protein is CASTRDRVETQYF. CDR3 DNA sequence: TGTGCCAGCACTCGGGACAGGGTAGAGACCCAGTACTTC.

This clonotype was found many times. The rearrangement links TRBV10-3 to TRBJ2-5, with D possibly matching TRBD1 (6 bases). The CDR3 length is 14 residues. Trimming removed 2 bases from V and 5 bases from J, with 12 bases in between. Germline CDR1 is ENHRY and CDR2 is SYGVKD. CDR3 bases: TGTGCCATCAGTGAGAACAGCCAGGGGGAGACCCAGTACTTC. Translating gives CAISENSQGETQYF.

At least ten counts were recorded for this clonotype. This chain uses TRBV20-1 with TRBJ2-5; 14 bases line up with TRBD2. Unmatched junction bases numbered 4, after V lost 3 bases and J lost 4 bases. This CDR3 has 15 residues. Germline V lookup: CDR1 DFQATT, CDR2 SNEGSKA (reference sequence). CDR3: CSARGLAGELETQYF. As DNA, the CDR3 is TGCAGTGCTAGGGGACTAGCGGGAGAGTTAGAGACCCAGTACTTC.

This chain joins TRBV20-1 and TRBJ2-5, with 7 bases that match TRBD2. Germline V lookup: CDR1 DFQATT, CDR2 SNEGSKA (reference sequence). This CDR3 is 17 amino acids long. V was clipped by 5 bases and J by 4 bases; unmatched bases: 19. In DNA form, the CDR3 reads TGCAGTGCTGTCCCCAGCGGGGCTATGAGAGGGAGAGAGACCCAGTACTTC. Encoded protein: CSAVPSGAMRGRETQYF.

The rearrangement links TRBV7-2 to TRBJ2-1, with D perhaps given as TRBD1 or TRBD2 (5 bases each). Germline-derived CDR1 and CDR2 are SGHTA and FQGNSA. The CDR3 is 15 amino acids. V lost 4 bases, J lost 4 bases, and 14 bases lay in between. The CDR3 region has the DNA TGTGCCAGCAGCTCCTTCGGGGACGCTTACAATGAGCAGTTCTTC. It translates to CASSSFGDAYNEQFF.

The rearrangement uses TRBV12-3 or TRBV12-4 and TRBJ1-3; D is uncertain. The CDR3 is 14 amino acids. V was pared by 5 bases and J by 0 bases, with 8 bases between. The CDR3 loop reads CASSRLRSGNTIYF. The CDR3 coding sequence is TGTGCCAGCAGTAGACTCCGCTCTGGAAACACCATATATTTT.

This clonotype was recorded a few times. The V and J genes are TRBV6-1 and TRBJ2-2, with D unclear. Germline V gene data show CDR1 as MNHNS and CDR2 as SASEGT. The CDR3 runs 14 residues. The CDR3 DNA reads as TGTCTCCCAAAGGGTATCCTCACCGGCGGGGAGCTGTTTTTT. Translating it yields CLPKGILTGGELFF.

This clonotype was found a few times. The chain uses TRBV6-1 and TRBJ1-2, with D uncertain. Germline V gene sequence: CDR1 MNHNS, CDR2 SASEGT. The germline V and J ends were trimmed by 7 bases and 7 bases, with 13 bases remaining between them. The CDR3 contains 12 residues. The CDR3 protein is CASTPFGIGYTF. The CDR3 DNA follows: TGTGCCAGCACACCTTTCGGCATTGGCTACACCTTC.

This clonotype turned up a few times. This rearrangement joins TRBV7-9 to TRBJ2-2; the D call may be TRBD1 or TRBD2 (5 bases each). The V and J ends lost 2 bases and 0 bases respectively, with 13 bases between them. The germline V gene encodes CDR1 SEHNR and CDR2 FQNEAQ (reference sequence). This CDR3 is 17 amino acids long. The CDR3 loop is CASSLFVGAPNTGELFF. For the CDR3, the DNA is TGTGCCAGCAGCTTATTCGTCGGGGCTCCGAACACCGGGGAGCTGTTTTTT.

The chain links TRBV2 to TRBJ2-7; D might be TRBD2 (6 bases). V dropped 4 bases and J dropped 5 bases, with 18 bases sitting between them. CDR1 and CDR2 from the germline V gene are SNHLY and FYNNEI. The CDR3 extends over 15 amino acids. The DNA for the CDR3 is TGTGCCAGCAGTGTCCCCCGCTGGGAGGCAAACGAGCAGTACTTC. Translating gives CASSVPRWEANEQYF.

V and J are TRBV20-1 and TRBJ2-5, with D perhaps TRBD2 (6 bases). The length of the CDR3 is 15 residues. From germline, CDR1 is DFQATT and CDR2 SNEGSKA (reference sequence). V lost 3 bases to trimming and J lost 2 bases, with 16 bases between them. CDR3 sequence (DNA): TGCAGTGCTAGTCCGCGAGGGACTGTACAAGAGACCCAGTACTTC. This sequence encodes CSASPRGTVQETQYF.

This clonotype was counted between two and nine times. This chain uses TRBV27 with TRBJ2-7; D is unresolved. Trimming left V 6 bases short and J 0 bases short, with 12 bases between. The CDR3 totals 14 residues. The V gene's germline CDR1 is MNHEY and CDR2 SMNVEV (reference sequence). CDR3 DNA: TGTGCCAGCAGCCCTGAGATAGGCTCCTACGAGCAGTACTTC. It translates to CASSPEIGSYEQYF.

This clonotype was observed a few times. V gene TRBV10-1 combines with J gene TRBJ2-7, with D maybe TRBD2 (5 bases). Germline V CDR1 and CDR2: WNHNN, SYGVQD (reference sequence). Trimming took 9 bases from V and 6 from J, leaving 27 bases between them. There are 16 residues in the CDR3. CDR3 amino acids: CASPLRHPREIIEQYF. CDR3 DNA: TGCGCCAGTCCCCTGAGACACCCTAGGGAGATAATCGAGCAGTACTTC.

This clonotype was picked up many times. This rearrangement joins TRBV7-2 to TRBJ2-1; D call uncertain. The V gene lost 2 bases and the J gene lost 5 bases, with 4 bases spanning the gap. CDR3 length: 12 amino acids. Germline CDR1 and CDR2: SGHTA and FQGNSA. CDR3 amino acids: CASSLRDNEQFF. The CDR3 DNA reads as TGTGCCAGCAGCTTAAGAGACAATGAGCAGTTCTTC.

J is TRBJ1-2 and V is TRBV20-1; weak D call: TRBD1 (5 bases). V was shortened by 4 bases and J by 7 bases, with 28 bases between the two germline ends. This CDR3 comprises 17 residues. Germline values: CDR1 DFQATT, CDR2 SNEGSKA (reference sequence). DNA for the CDR3: TGCAGTGCTAACGAACGGGGGAAATTCCAGCGGCCTGGTGGCTACACCTTC. This codes for CSANERGKFQRPGGYTF.

The chain combines TRBV27 with TRBJ2-4, with no clear D. This CDR3 has 14 residues. Looked up from germline, CDR1 is MNHEY and CDR2 is SMNVEV (reference sequence). Trimming removed 6 bases at V and 9 bases at J, with 18 bases between. The CDR3 reads CASRPGISLGIQYF. In DNA form, the CDR3 reads TGTGCCAGCAGACCTGGGATTTCGTTGGGCATTCAGTACTTC.

V is TRBV18 and J is TRBJ2-1, with D possibly called TRBD1 or TRBD2 (5 bases each). This CDR3 region has 16 residues. The V and J ends lost 3 bases and 0 bases respectively, with 12 bases between them. CDR1 KGHSH and CDR2 LQKENI come from the germline V gene. The DNA for the CDR3 is TGTGCCAGCTCACCGACGGGGCTTGGCTCCTACAATGAGCAGTTCTTC. This sequence encodes CASSPTGLGSYNEQFF.

This clonotype was recorded many times. J is TRBJ1-1 and V is TRBV20-1; D is unclear. The CDR3 contains 11 residues. The germline V gene encodes CDR1 DFQATT and CDR2 SNEGSKA (reference sequence). V was shortened by 0 bases and J by 7 bases, with 6 bases between the two germline ends. CDR3 sequence reads: CSAREDGEAFF. In DNA, the CDR3 is TGCAGTGCTAGAGAGGACGGTGAAGCTTTCTTT.

J is TRBJ1-2 and V is TRBV20-1; the match to TRBD1 covers 8 bases. V shed 4 bases and J 0 bases; nucleotides not matched to a gene: 4. The germline V gene encodes CDR1 DFQATT and CDR2 SNEGSKA (reference sequence). The CDR3 is made up of 14 amino acids. CDR3 region: CSATDREPNYGYTF. In nucleotides, the CDR3 is TGCAGTGCTACGGACAGGGAACCTAACTATGGCTACACCTTC.

The chain is built from TRBV6-1 and TRBJ2-3, with 11 bases aligning to TRBD2. The J segment lost 0 bases and the V segment lost 0 bases, leaving 8 bases of the junction unmatched. This CDR3 is built from 19 residues. Looked up from germline, CDR1 is MNHNS and CDR2 is SASEGT. In DNA form, the CDR3 reads TGTGCCAGCAGTGAAGCCCCTCGGCTAGCGGGGGGAAGCACAGATACGCAGTATTTT. It translates to CASSEAPRLAGGSTDTQYF.

The chain carries TRBV30 and TRBJ2-4; no firm D call. CDR3 length equals 11 residues. Trimming stripped 7 bases from V and 6 bases from J, with 10 bases between. CDR1 is GTSNPN, CDR2 SVGIG, per germline (reference sequence). Here the CDR3 reads CASRRGNIQYF. CDR3 DNA: TGTGCCTCACGCAGAGGAAACATTCAGTACTTC.

The J gene is TRBJ2-7, the V gene TRBV20-1; weak D call: TRBD2 (7 bases). V lost 3 bases and J lost 2, with 14 bases in between. The germline CDR1 and CDR2 sequences are DFQATT and SNEGSKA (reference sequence). The CDR3 sequence is 14 residues long. CDR3 in DNA: TGCAGTGCTAGGGGGGGGGCGGTGACCTACGAGCAGTACTTC. Residues: CSARGGAVTYEQYF.

The chain is built from TRBV5-4 and TRBJ2-6; the D is unclear. Trimming left V 4 bases short and J 0 bases short, with 8 bases between. The CDR3 length is 15 residues. Germline assignment: CDR1 SGHNT and CDR2 YYREEE (reference sequence). CDR3 sequence reads: CASSLDPSGANVLTF. The CDR3 DNA reads as TGTGCCAGCAGCCTGGATCCCTCTGGGGCCAACGTCCTGACTTTC.

The V gene is TRBV6-1, the J gene TRBJ2-7, with 7 positions matching TRBD1. Germline V gene lookup returns CDR1 MNHNS and CDR2 SASEGT. The CDR3 is 17 amino acids. With 11 bases clipped from V and 3 bases from J, the junction kept 22 bases outside the gene matches. CDR3 in DNA: TGTGCCGGCTCCTCGACCTTTCCAGGACAGGTAAACTACGAGCAGTACTTC. As protein: CAGSSTFPGQVNYEQYF.

The chain links TRBV20-1 to TRBJ2-5; tentative D call: TRBD1 (6 bases). The germline V gene encodes CDR1 DFQATT and CDR2 SNEGSKA (reference sequence). V dropped 5 bases and J dropped 5 bases, with 21 bases sitting between them. This CDR3 spans 15 amino acids. This CDR3 reads CSAQRPAGDRETQYF. DNA for the CDR3: TGCAGTGCTCAACGTCCGGCAGGGGATAGGGAGACCCAGTACTTC.

The table lists this clonotype with a few counts. The rearrangement joins TRBV7-2 to TRBJ2-7; no definite D call. The CDR3 consists of 13 residues. Germline V CDR1 and CDR2: SGHTA, FQGNSA. V was pared by 5 bases and J by 4 bases, with 12 bases between. The DNA for the CDR3 is TGTGCCAGCAGCACCCAAACACTTTACGAGCAGTACTTC. This codes for CASSTQTLYEQYF.

The chain is built from TRBV20-1 and TRBJ2-7, with D unresolved. With 3 bases removed from V and 7 bases from J, the gap between germline ends came to 7 bases. Germline V CDR1 and CDR2: DFQATT, SNEGSKA (reference sequence). The CDR3 is 10 amino acids. The CDR3 is CSASRVEQYF. Here the CDR3 DNA reads TGCAGTGCTAGTCGTGTGGAGCAGTACTTC.

This clonotype was observed a single time. This chain connects TRBV20-1 to TRBJ2-7; D remains unclear. CDR3 length: 13 residues. The V gene lost 3 bases and the J gene lost 0 bases, with 9 bases spanning the gap. The germline V gene encodes CDR1 DFQATT and CDR2 SNEGSKA (reference sequence). The CDR3 region has the DNA TGCAGTGCTAGTCCCCCCAGCTCCTACGAGCAGTACTTC. Residues: CSASPPSSYEQYF.